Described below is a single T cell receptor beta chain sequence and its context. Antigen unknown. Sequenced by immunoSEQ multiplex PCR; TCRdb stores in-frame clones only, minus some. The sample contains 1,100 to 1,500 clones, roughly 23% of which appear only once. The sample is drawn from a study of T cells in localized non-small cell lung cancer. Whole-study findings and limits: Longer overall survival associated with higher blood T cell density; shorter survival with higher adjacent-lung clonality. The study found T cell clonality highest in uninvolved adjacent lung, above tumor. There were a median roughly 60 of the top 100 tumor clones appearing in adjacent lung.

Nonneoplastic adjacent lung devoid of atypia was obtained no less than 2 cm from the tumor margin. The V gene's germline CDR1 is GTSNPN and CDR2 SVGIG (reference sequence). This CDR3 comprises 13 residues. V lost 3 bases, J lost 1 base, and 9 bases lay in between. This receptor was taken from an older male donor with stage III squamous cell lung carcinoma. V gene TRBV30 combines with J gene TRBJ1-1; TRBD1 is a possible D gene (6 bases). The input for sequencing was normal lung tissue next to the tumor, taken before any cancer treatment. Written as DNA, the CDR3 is TGTGCCTGGAGCAAGGGACAGAACACTGAAGCTTTCTTT. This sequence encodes CAWSKGQNTEAFF.